This T cell receptor (beta chain) comes out of a study of a mutant IDH1 vaccine in newly diagnosed glioma. Study-wide context: Antecedent treatment encompassed radiotherapy, temozolomide, or their combination; the majority received both.

Regarding the study as a whole: A vaccine-induced immune response developed in roughly 93% of the patients.

This CDR3 spans 17 amino acids. V was trimmed by 2 bases and J by 8 bases, leaving 22 bases between them. CDR1 and CDR2 (germline): MGHRA, YSYEKL. Time point in this sample: week 23, last vaccination. Topical imiquimod accompanied each vaccine dose, which consisted of 300 ug of mutant IDH1 20-mer peptide. TCRdb's copy holds only in-frame clones and misses some; the assay was immunoSEQ multiplex PCR. The sample consists of almost 85,000 clones, over 75% of them appearing once. As for this clone: Its antigen is unidentified.

This chain uses TRBV4-1 with TRBJ2-1; TRBD2 is a possible D gene (8 bases). The source is a man aged 25 to 45 with glioma. Some clones in this sample may be carry-over from other donors' samples. The source material was PBMCs, sampled from a glioma patient whose treatment included an IDH1 peptide vaccine. The DNA for the CDR3 is TGCGCCAGCAGCCAAACAAATCCCGGGACTAGGGGGCATGAGCAGTTCTTC. Translation: CASSQTNPGTRGHEQFF.